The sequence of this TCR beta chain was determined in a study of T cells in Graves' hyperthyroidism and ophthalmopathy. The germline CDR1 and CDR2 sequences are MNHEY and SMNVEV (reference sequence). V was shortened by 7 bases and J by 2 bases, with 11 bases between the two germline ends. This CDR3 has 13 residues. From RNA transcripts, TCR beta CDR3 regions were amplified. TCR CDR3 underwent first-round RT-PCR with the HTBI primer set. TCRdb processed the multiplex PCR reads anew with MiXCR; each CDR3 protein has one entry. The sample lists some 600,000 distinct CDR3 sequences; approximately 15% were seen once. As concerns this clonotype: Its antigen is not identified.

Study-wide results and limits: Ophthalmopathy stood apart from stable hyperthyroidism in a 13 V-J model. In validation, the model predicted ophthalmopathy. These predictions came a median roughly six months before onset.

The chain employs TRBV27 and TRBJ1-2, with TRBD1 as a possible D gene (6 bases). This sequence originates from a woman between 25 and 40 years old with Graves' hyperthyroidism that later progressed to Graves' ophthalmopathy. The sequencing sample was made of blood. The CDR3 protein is CASKEDRNYGYTF. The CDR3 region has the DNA TGTGCCAGCAAGGAAGACAGGAACTATGGCTACACCTTC.